The 14 T cell receptor beta chains given below trace back to one sample, sequenced in a study of T-cell reconstitution after alpha-beta-depleted transplantation in children. It was with unique molecular identifiers that the TCRbeta library was prepared. TCRdb fed the PCR reads into MiXCR, producing one record per CDR3 protein. This sample has tens of thousands of distinct CDR3 sequences, with 4.9% found just once. The sequences come from PBMCs, mostly from graft donor cells, collected 180 days after TCRalphabeta/CD19-depleted stem cell transplant. The receptors derive from a boy younger than two who had a stem cell transplant for acute myeloid leukemia, so the T cells may come from the graft donor.

This clonotype turned up a few times. One end of the junction is discordant with germline, which a read error may explain. The chain joins TRBV6-5 to TRBJ2-5; D is unresolved. Germline CDR1 MNHEY, CDR2 SVGAGI. The CDR3 length is 14 residues. The CDR3 coding sequence is TGTGCCAGCAGTTACTCCGGTACAGTAGGTCAAGTTTGCTTC. It yields the protein CASSYSGTVGQVCF.

In this sample, this clonotype turned up many times. The chain has TRBV4-3 and TRBJ2-7, with 8 bases that match TRBD1. The length of the CDR3 is 15 residues. V dropped 4 bases and J dropped 5; count of bases not matched to a gene: 10. Looked up from germline, CDR1 is LGHNA and CDR2 is YSLEER. DNA of the CDR3: TGCGCCAGCAGCCCCATTCACGACAGGGGCAACGAGCAGTACTTC. It encodes CASSPIHDRGNEQYF.

This clonotype was counted many times. The rearrangement links TRBV4-1 to TRBJ1-6; D possibly corresponds to TRBD1 (5 bases). Trimming took 0 bases from V and 9 from J, leaving 12 bases between them. Germline CDR1 and CDR2: MGHRA and YSYEKL. The CDR3 loop spans 15 amino acids. The CDR3 DNA sequence: TGCGCCAGCAGCCAAGAGAGGCTGACAGTTTCACCCCTCCACTTT. Amino acids: CASSQERLTVSPLHF.

This clonotype was counted many times. The V gene is TRBV5-1, the J gene TRBJ2-3, with a weak D call TRBD2 (6 bases). V dropped 0 bases and J dropped 6 bases, with 14 bases sitting between them. CDR1 SGHRS and CDR2 YFSETQ come from the germline V gene. The CDR3 has 15 residues. The CDR3 DNA is TGCGCCAGCAGCTTGGAAGCGGGTGAAGTGGATACGCAGTATTTT. This codes for CASSLEAGEVDTQYF.

Ten or more counts support this clonotype. This chain joins TRBV18 and TRBJ2-7; 10 nucleotides match TRBD1. V shed 4 bases, J shed 10 bases, and the junction held 10 bases outside the gene matches. This CDR3 region has 14 residues. Germline V gene data show CDR1 as KGHSH and CDR2 as LQKENI. The CDR3 DNA follows: TGTGCCAGCTCACTCGATCTGGACAGGGGGGGACAGTACGTC. This translates into CASSLDLDRGGQYV.

The V and J genes are TRBV2 and TRBJ2-5, with TRBD1 as a possible D gene (5 bases). V was trimmed by 11 bases and J by 0 bases, leaving 28 bases between them. The CDR3 is 18 residues long. CDR1 and CDR2 from the germline V gene are SNHLY and FYNNEI. The CDR3 protein is CAFSQTPQGIPYQETQYF. CDR3 DNA sequence: TGTGCCTTCAGTCAAACCCCCCAGGGAATCCCGTACCAAGAGACCCAGTACTTC.

This clonotype occurred many times. This sequence joins TRBV7-9 and TRBJ2-5, with TRBD1 matching 11 bases. J lost 5 bases, V lost 5 bases, and 10 bases had no gene match. CDR1 and CDR2 from the germline V gene are SEHNR and FQNEAQ (reference sequence). This CDR3 is 16 amino acids long. The CDR3 loop reads CASSRIRTGGGETQYF. The CDR3 DNA reads as TGTGCCAGCAGCCGCATCCGGACAGGGGGCGGTGAGACCCAGTACTTC.

The genes are TRBV19 and TRBJ2-3; the D gene is possibly TRBD2 (7 bases). Trimming left V 3 bases short and J 6 bases short, with 19 bases between. The CDR3 is 16 amino acids. CDR1 is LNHDA, CDR2 SQIVND, per germline (reference sequence). CDR3 sequence: CASSIRGGLSPDTQYF. The DNA of the CDR3 is TGTGCCAGTAGTATTCGCGGGGGCCTTAGTCCGGATACGCAGTATTTT.

This clonotype was seen a handful of times. The V and J genes are TRBV3-1 and TRBJ1-2, with TRBD1 as a possible D gene (5 bases). CDR1 LGHDT and CDR2 YNNKEL come from the germline V gene (reference sequence). CDR3 length: 19 amino acids. V shed 11 bases and J shed 0 bases, with 31 bases lying between them. For the CDR3, the DNA is TGTGCCTTCAGCCCCCCTGGGGACGGTCCGTGGAGAGCTAACTATGGCTACACCTTC. Protein product: CAFSPPGDGPWRANYGYTF.

This clonotype was recorded at least ten times. The CDR3 spells CASGTGTQYF. The CDR3 nucleotides read TGTGCCAGCGGGACAGGGACGCAGTATTTT. The chain carries TRBV6-5 and TRBJ2-3; 9 nucleotides match TRBD1. CDR1 and CDR2 from the germline V gene are MNHEY and SVGAGI. This CDR3 comprises 10 residues. J lost 9 bases, V lost 8 bases, and 0 bases had no gene match.

The chain has TRBV6-1 and TRBJ2-1; D may correspond to TRBD1 or TRBD2 (5 bases each). Per germline, CDR1 MNHNS and CDR2 SASEGT. This CDR3 region has 18 residues. Trimming removed 3 bases at V and 15 bases at J, with 33 bases between. The CDR3 here is CASSDRDQRQNPNEHRFF. CDR3 DNA: TGTGCCAGCAGTGATCGGGACCAAAGACAGAACCCCAATGAGCATAGGTTCTTC.

This clonotype was picked up a small number of times. The CDR3 bases are TGCGCCACCGCCCGGGTGAGGTCCGGGGAGCTGTTTTTT. Amino acid sequence: CATARVRSGELFF. This sequence joins TRBV10-1 and TRBJ2-2; D unresolved. Germline loops: CDR1 WNHNN, CDR2 SYGVQD (reference sequence). The CDR3 is 13 residues long. Trimming stripped 10 bases from V and 6 bases from J, with 15 bases between.

Ten or more counts support this clonotype. J is TRBJ2-3 and V is TRBV7-2; D unclear. Germline values: CDR1 SGHTA, CDR2 FQGNSA. Between the trimmed V and J ends, which lost 4 bases and 6 bases, there was a span of 14 bases. This CDR3 is built from 14 residues. The CDR3 sequence is CASSSSPNVDTQYF. The CDR3 DNA sequence: TGTGCCAGCAGCTCAAGTCCGAATGTGGATACGCAGTATTTT.

This clonotype has a count of ten or more. The chain uses TRBV11-2 and TRBJ1-5; the D is unclear. Germline V gives CDR1 SGHAT, CDR2 FQNNGV. This CDR3 comprises 16 residues. Trimming shortened V by 0 bases and J by 2 bases, and 11 bases separated the two germline ends. DNA for the CDR3: TGTGCCAGCAGCTTAGAGGGCAGTCATGGCAATCAGCCCCAGCATTTT. It encodes CASSLEGSHGNQPQHF.